Listed below are T cell receptor beta chains from one sample, sequenced in a study of T-cell reconstitution after alpha-beta-depleted transplantation in children. TCRdb re-called the PCR reads with MiXCR, one entry per CDR3 protein. The sample holds 450,000 to 700,000 distinct CDR3 sequences, 25% to 30% seen once. Sequenced material: PBMCs, taken before TCRalphabeta/CD19-depleted stem cell transplant. These receptors all come from a boy under three years old with Wiskott-Aldrich syndrome, due to receive a stem cell transplant. Each CDR3 is given with its conserved first and last residue. The order of the fields is CDR3 DNA, CDR3 protein, clone size, V gene, J gene, D gene. A D gene is named only where the DNA matches it firmly. A row's size may be missing; if present it is once, few, many or a size class.

CDR3 DNA: TGCAGTGCTGTTACAGGGGCGCCCGAAAAACTGTTTTTT
CDR3 protein: CSAVTGAPEKLFF
clone size: .
V gene: TRBV20-1
J gene: TRBJ1-4
D gene: TRBD1

CDR3 DNA: TGTGCCAGCTCACCTTGGGTAGAGATAGAGCAGTTCTTC
CDR3 protein: CASSPWVEIEQFF
clone size: .
V gene: TRBV18
J gene: TRBJ2-1
D gene: .

CDR3 DNA: TGTGCCAGCAGCGAGTGGGGGGGCTCATGGGGCGAGCAGTACTTC
CDR3 protein: CASSEWGGSWGEQYF
clone size: few
V gene: TRBV28
J gene: TRBJ2-7
D gene: .

CDR3 DNA: TGTGCCAGCAGCGTTGGGGCCCTCCACTACGAGCAGTACTTC
CDR3 protein: CASSVGALHYEQYF
clone size: .
V gene: TRBV9
J gene: TRBJ2-7
D gene: .

CDR3 DNA: TGTGCCAGCAGTTTGGTCGCGAGCGGGAGACGTAACATTCAGTACTTC
CDR3 protein: CASSLVASGRRNIQYF
clone size: .
V gene: TRBV12-3/TRBV12-4
J gene: TRBJ2-4
D gene: TRBD2

CDR3 DNA: TGTGCCAGCAGCCAAGAAGGGACCCTGGCCCACGAGCAGTACTTC
CDR3 protein: CASSQEGTLAHEQYF
clone size: few
V gene: TRBV4-2
J gene: TRBJ2-7
D gene: .

CDR3 DNA: TGTGCCATCAGTTTCCATTCGACTAGCGGGAACTACGAGCAGTACTTC
CDR3 protein: CAISFHSTSGNYEQYF
clone size: .
V gene: TRBV10-3
J gene: TRBJ2-7
D gene: TRBD2

CDR3 DNA: TGCAGCGTTGCCTCACAACAGGGTCGGGACCAGTACTTC
CDR3 protein: CSVASQQGRDQYF
clone size: .
V gene: TRBV29-1
J gene: TRBJ2-7
D gene: .

CDR3 DNA: TGTGCCAGCTCAGGGATACAAGAGACCCAGTACTTC
CDR3 protein: CASSGIQETQYF
clone size: .
V gene: TRBV28
J gene: TRBJ2-5
D gene: .

CDR3 DNA: TGCGCCAGCAGCCTTATAGGGACAGCGGTCCTTAAGACGCAGTATTTT
CDR3 protein: CASSLIGTAVLKTQYF
clone size: .
V gene: TRBV5-1
J gene: TRBJ2-3
D gene: TRBD1